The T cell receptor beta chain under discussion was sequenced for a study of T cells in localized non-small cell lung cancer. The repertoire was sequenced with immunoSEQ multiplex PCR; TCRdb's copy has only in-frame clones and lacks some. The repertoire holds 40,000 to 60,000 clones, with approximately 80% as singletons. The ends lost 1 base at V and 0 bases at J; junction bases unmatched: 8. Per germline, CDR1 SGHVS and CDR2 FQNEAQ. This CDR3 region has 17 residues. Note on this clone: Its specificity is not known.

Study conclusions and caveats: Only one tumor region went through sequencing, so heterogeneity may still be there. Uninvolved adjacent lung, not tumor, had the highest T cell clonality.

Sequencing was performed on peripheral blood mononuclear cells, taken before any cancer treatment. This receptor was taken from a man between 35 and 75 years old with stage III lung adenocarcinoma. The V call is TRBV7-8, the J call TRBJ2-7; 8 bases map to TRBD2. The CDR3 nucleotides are TGTGCCAGCAGCTTAGGCGCGGGGGGCGTCTTCTCCTACGAGCAGTACTTC. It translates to CASSLGAGGVFSYEQYF.